Following are 11 T cell receptor beta chains from one sample sequenced in a study of response to subunit inactivated influenza vaccine. TCRdb ran MiXCR on the RT-PCR reads and lists one entry per CDR3 protein. The repertoire holds approximately 570,000 distinct CDR3 sequences, with about 8% as singletons. Material: PBMCs from blood, obtained around 2 years after vaccination. The source of these receptors is a man aged 50 to 69 who received an inactivated influenza vaccine.

The chain combines TRBV5-1 with TRBJ1-3; no clear D gene. The V and J ends lost 0 bases and 2 bases respectively, with 12 bases between them. Germline CDR1 SGHRS, CDR2 YFSETQ. The CDR3 spans 16 residues. The DNA for the CDR3 is TGCGCCAGCAGCTTGGTGCAGGCAAGTGCTGGAAACACCATATATTTT. Its protein product is CASSLVQASAGNTIYF.

The genes are TRBV19 and TRBJ2-7; TRBD1 matches 8 bases. The V segment lost 3 bases and the J segment 2 bases; nucleotides outside the gene matches: 6. The CDR3 loop spans 15 amino acids. The V gene's germline CDR1 is LNHDA and CDR2 SQIVND (reference sequence). As DNA, the CDR3 is TGTGCCAGTAGTATCGGAGGGACAGGAACCTACGAGCAGTACTTC. Protein: CASSIGGTGTYEQYF. Supplemented by reference TRBV19 and TRBJ2-7, the full variable domain reads DGGITQSPKYLFRKEGQNVTLSCEQNLNHDAMYWYRQDPGQGLRLIYYSQIVNDFQKGDIAEGYSVSREKKESFPLTVTSAQKNPTAFYLCASSIGGTGTYEQYFGPGTRLTVT.

This clonotype was seen only a few times. The chain links TRBV20-1 to TRBJ1-1; D is undetermined. CDR1 is DFQATT, CDR2 SNEGSKA, per germline (reference sequence). Trimming stripped 6 bases from V and 5 bases from J, with 19 bases between. This CDR3 comprises 14 residues. Written as DNA, the CDR3 is TGCAGTGCCACCCCCCGGGAGTCGAGGACTGAAGCTTTCTTT. Translation gives CSATPRESRTEAFF.

This clonotype was picked up a small number of times. The chain is built from TRBV12-3 or TRBV12-4 and TRBJ2-3; D perhaps matches TRBD1 (5 bases). This CDR3 comprises 15 residues. Between the trimmed V and J ends, which lost 4 bases and 0 bases, there was a span of 11 bases. The CDR3 DNA sequence: TGTGCCAGCAGTTCCAGGACAAGCAGCACAGATACGCAGTATTTT. Its translation: CASSSRTSSTDTQYF.

This clonotype was recorded at least ten times. V gene TRBV20-1 combines with J gene TRBJ2-5, with D tentatively TRBD1 (5 bases). V shed 4 bases and J shed 5 bases, with 20 bases lying between them. Germline V CDR1 and CDR2: DFQATT, SNEGSKA (reference sequence). The CDR3 has 15 amino acids. CDR3 coding DNA: TGCAGTGCTATCCGACTTCTCGACAGTGTGGAGACCCAGTACTTC. Its translation is CSAIRLLDSVETQYF.

This chain uses TRBV2 with TRBJ1-5; TRBD1 matches at 7 bases. This CDR3 is built from 14 residues. V trimming: 8 bases; J trimming: 6 bases; junction bases outside the gene matches: 10. The germline gives CDR1 SNHLY, CDR2 FYNNEI. Here the CDR3 reads CASSEAQGVQPQHF. DNA for the CDR3: TGTGCCAGCTCGGAGGCCCAGGGGGTTCAGCCCCAGCATTTT.

This clonotype was counted between two and nine times. The gene calls are TRBV20-1 and TRBJ2-3, with no clear D. The V end was cut by 3 bases, the J end by 2 bases, with 6 bases between. Germline lookup yields CDR1 DFQATT and CDR2 SNEGSKA (reference sequence). The CDR3 is 12 residues long. This chain's CDR3 is CSASEITDTQYF. CDR3 DNA sequence: TGCAGTGCTAGTGAGATCACAGATACGCAGTATTTT.

V is TRBV10-2 and J is TRBJ2-6, with 10 bases matching TRBD2. The CDR3 has 17 amino acids. Trimming took 3 bases from V and 0 from J; bases not matched to a gene: 2. From germline, CDR1 is WSHSY and CDR2 SAAADI. CDR3 DNA sequence: TGCGCCAGCAGTGAAACTAGCGGGAACTCTGGGGCCAACGTCCTGACTTTC. Translated, it gives CASSETSGNSGANVLTF.

The table lists this clonotype with a few counts. The V gene is TRBV3-1, the J gene TRBJ1-1; D gene uncertain. V shed 4 bases and J shed 1 base, with 10 bases lying between them. CDR3 length equals 14 residues. Germline V gene sequence: CDR1 LGHDT, CDR2 YNNKEL (reference sequence). CDR3 sequence (DNA): TGTGCCAGCAGCCCAAGGGCGAGGAACACTGAAGCTTTCTTT. This gives the protein CASSPRARNTEAFF.

This clonotype was seen a handful of times. This sequence joins TRBV20-1 and TRBJ2-7; 13 nucleotides align to TRBD2. The CDR3 contains 14 residues. The ends lost 4 bases at V and 7 bases at J; junction bases unmatched: 7. Per germline, CDR1 DFQATT and CDR2 SNEGSKA (reference sequence). The CDR3 spells CSAMGLAGSLEQYF. CDR3 coding DNA: TGCAGTGCTATGGGACTAGCGGGATCCTTGGAGCAGTACTTC.

The table lists this clonotype with many counts. The rearrangement links TRBV9 to TRBJ2-1; 8 nucleotides agree with TRBD2. CDR3 length: 15 residues. The V segment lost 0 bases and the J segment 4 bases; nucleotides outside the gene matches: 3. Per the germline V gene, CDR1 is SGDLS and CDR2 is YYNGEE. The CDR3 DNA reads as TGTGCCAGCAGCGTAGCCGCGGGGGGTTACAATGAGCAGTTCTTC. Protein sequence: CASSVAAGGYNEQFF.